These 19 T cell receptor beta chains share one sample of origin, sequenced in a study of T cell changes during pregnancy in multiple sclerosis. Produced via immunoSEQ multiplex PCR; TCRdb's table is partial and in-frame only. The table records 50,000 or so clones, around 90% of them present only once. The specimen comprised CD4+ T cells from peripheral blood mononuclear cells, sampled in the second trimester of pregnancy. The source of these receptors is a female donor with multiple sclerosis, enrolled in a pregnancy study.

CDR3 sequence (DNA): TGTGCCAGTAGCAAGACAGAGATGTACGAGCAGTACTTC. It codes for CASSKTEMYEQYF. The chain links TRBV19 to TRBJ2-7; possible D gene TRBD1, 5 bases. The CDR3 totals 13 residues. CDR1 is LNHDA, CDR2 SQIVND, per germline (reference sequence). V was cut by 6 bases and J by 4 bases, with 13 bases left in between.

With respect to this clone: This specimen includes other DNA sequences encoding the same CDR3. The chain couples TRBV9 to TRBJ1-1; no reliable D call. Germline loops: CDR1 SGDLS, CDR2 YYNGEE. Trimming removed 0 bases from V and 0 bases from J, with 3 bases in between. The CDR3 spans 13 residues. CDR3 residues: CASSVALNTEAFF. In DNA, the CDR3 is TGTGCCAGCAGCGTAGCATTGAACACTGAAGCTTTCTTT. Full variable domain (remainder filled in from reference TRBV9 and TRBJ1-1): DSGVTQTPKHLITATGQRVTLRCSPRSGDLSVYWYQQSLDQGLQFLIQYYNGEERAKGNILERFSAQQFPDLHSELNLSSLELGDSALYFCASSVALNTEAFFGQGTRLTVV.

The V gene is TRBV5-1, the J gene TRBJ2-2, with D maybe TRBD2 (5 bases). The V gene's germline CDR1 is SGHRS and CDR2 YFSETQ. The V end was cut by 0 bases, the J end by 6 bases, with 9 bases between. The CDR3 is 14 amino acids. The CDR3 bases are TGCGCCAGCAGCTTGGACAGCGGTCCCGGGGAGCTGTTTTTT. Translated, it gives CASSLDSGPGELFF.

DNA of the CDR3: TGCGCCAGCAGCTCAGGGGGCAATGAGCAGTTCTTC. Its translation is CASSSGGNEQFF. The gene calls are TRBV5-1 and TRBJ2-1; 7 nucleotides agree with TRBD1. J was trimmed by 6 bases and V by 3 bases; bases with no gene match: 0. This CDR3 is 12 amino acids long. Germline assignment: CDR1 SGHRS and CDR2 YFSETQ.

The chain employs TRBV7-9 and TRBJ2-1; 13 positions agree with TRBD2. Germline CDR1 reads SEHNR; CDR2 reads FQNEAQ (reference sequence). Losses at the gene ends were 6 bases for V and 4 bases for J; bases not matched to a gene: 9. This CDR3 has 17 amino acids. The CDR3 sequence is CASSPRTSGGFYNEQFF. As DNA, the CDR3 is TGTGCCAGCAGTCCTCGGACTAGCGGGGGATTTTACAATGAGCAGTTCTTC.

This chain uses TRBV29-1 with TRBJ2-5; TRBD1 is a possible D gene (6 bases). This CDR3 comprises 13 residues. Trimming removed 3 bases from V and 4 bases from J, with 12 bases in between. Germline-derived CDR1 and CDR2 are SQVTM and ANQGSEA. DNA of the CDR3: TGCAGCGTTGATAGGCAGGGGACAGAGACCCAGTACTTC. This gives the protein CSVDRQGTETQYF.

The chain employs TRBV7-9 and TRBJ2-5; weak D call: TRBD2 (6 bases). The CDR3 contains 15 residues. In germline, CDR1 is SEHNR, CDR2 FQNEAQ (reference sequence). V was clipped by 8 bases and J by 5 bases, with 21 bases between them. The DNA of the CDR3 is TGTGCCAGCCTTCTCTCGGGGGTCTTTGGGGAGACCCAGTACTTC. Translating gives CASLLSGVFGETQYF.

The chain has TRBV30 and TRBJ2-3, with D maybe TRBD1 (5 bases). V gave up 3 bases and J gave up 3 bases, with 16 bases separating them. Germline CDR1 reads GTSNPN; CDR2 reads SVGIG (reference sequence). The CDR3 sequence is 15 residues long. The CDR3 loop is CAWRLKLGRTDTQYF. In nucleotides, the CDR3 is TGTGCCTGGAGGCTAAAATTGGGGCGTACAGATACGCAGTATTTT.

The V gene is TRBV7-9, the J gene TRBJ1-2; the D is unclear. The CDR3 spans 13 residues. Germline V CDR1 and CDR2: SEHNR, FQNEAQ (reference sequence). V was clipped by 6 bases and J by 6 bases, with 14 bases between them. The CDR3 loop reads CASSFTSTDGYTF. CDR3 bases: TGTGCCAGCAGTTTCACCTCGACTGATGGCTACACCTTC.

The chain couples TRBV7-8 to TRBJ1-5; 7 bases map to TRBD1. The CDR3 covers 14 residues. The V and J ends lost 5 bases and 3 bases, in that order; junction bases with no gene match: 4. Germline assignment: CDR1 SGHVS and CDR2 FQNEAQ. CDR3 DNA: TGTGCCAGCAGCCCGACAGGGCACAATCAGCCCCAGCATTTT. Protein: CASSPTGHNQPQHF.

CDR3 DNA sequence: TGTGCCAGCAGTTACCAGGGGACAGGCCGAAACACCATATATTTT. Protein sequence: CASSYQGTGRNTIYF. The rearrangement uses TRBV6-5 and TRBJ1-3, with TRBD1 matching 8 bases. With V trimmed by 2 bases and J by 5 bases, 5 bases remained unmatched. The CDR3 extends over 15 amino acids. Germline V gene sequence: CDR1 MNHEY, CDR2 SVGAGI.

The chain employs TRBV15 and TRBJ2-3, with no clear D. Deletions cut 1 base from V and 0 bases from J, with 5 bases between. CDR3 size: 14 residues. The germline V gene encodes CDR1 LNHNV and CDR2 YYDKDF (reference sequence). CDR3 protein: CATSRAGSTDTQYF. The CDR3 nucleotides read TGTGCCACCAGCAGAGCCGGGAGCACAGATACGCAGTATTTT.

V gene TRBV5-4 combines with J gene TRBJ1-3; D not resolved. Germline CDR1 SGHNT, CDR2 YYREEE (reference sequence). Deletions cut 4 bases from V and 2 bases from J, with 10 bases between. The CDR3 covers 14 residues. The CDR3: CASSPRGAGNTIYF. In DNA form, the CDR3 reads TGTGCCAGCAGCCCACGGGGAGCTGGAAACACCATATATTTT. Full variable domain (rest looked up from reference TRBV5-4 and TRBJ1-3): ETGVTQSPTHLIKTRGQQVTLRCSSQSGHNTVSWYQQALGQGPQFIFQYYREEENGRGNFPPRFSGLQFPNYSSELNVNALELDDSALYLCASSPRGAGNTIYFGEGSWLTVV.

The chain carries TRBV19 and TRBJ1-1, with D perhaps matching TRBD1 (6 bases). CDR1 and CDR2 (germline): LNHDA, SQIVND (reference sequence). This CDR3 contains 13 residues. Trimming pared 4 bases from V and 9 bases from J, leaving 15 bases between. This chain's CDR3 is CASSRGGGTQAFF. CDR3 coding DNA: TGTGCCAGTAGTAGGGGAGGGGGTACGCAAGCTTTCTTT.

This clone was counted a single time. V and J are TRBV5-4 and TRBJ1-1, with D maybe TRBD1 (5 bases). This CDR3 has 13 residues. V was pared by 4 bases and J by 0 bases, with 7 bases between. Germline V gene lookup returns CDR1 SGHNT and CDR2 YYREEE (reference sequence). The CDR3 bases are TGTGCCAGCAGCCCCAGGGTGAACACTGAAGCTTTCTTT. Its translation is CASSPRVNTEAFF.

The sample holds one count of this clone. The rearrangement uses TRBV7-2 and TRBJ1-5; TRBD1 aligns across 8 bases. V dropped 1 base and J dropped 10; count of bases not matched to a gene: 6. CDR3 length equals 14 residues. CDR1 is SGHTA, CDR2 FQGNSA, per germline. DNA of the CDR3: TGTGCCAGCAGCTTAGTGACAGGGGACGGACCCCAGCATTTT. This sequence encodes CASSLVTGDGPQHF.

J is TRBJ1-1 and V is TRBV2, with 8 bases aligning to TRBD1. The CDR3 runs 13 residues. The germline V gene has CDR1 SNHLY and CDR2 FYNNEI. With 7 bases clipped from V and 1 base from J, the junction kept 2 bases outside the gene matches. CDR3 in DNA: TGTGCCAGCAAAGGGACAGGGAACACTGAAGCTTTCTTT. As protein: CASKGTGNTEAFF.

The V and J genes are TRBV28 and TRBJ1-3; a weak D match, TRBD1 (6 bases). V was clipped by 4 bases and J by 0 bases, with 16 bases between them. Germline assignment: CDR1 MDHEN and CDR2 SYDVKM. This CDR3 region has 17 residues. The CDR3 sequence: CASSSRGRGSSGNTIYF. Written as DNA, the CDR3 is TGTGCCAGCAGTTCCCGGGGAAGGGGGAGCTCTGGAAACACCATATATTTT. Full variable domain (rest looked up from reference TRBV28 and TRBJ1-3): DVKVTQSSRYLVKRTGEKVFLECVQDMDHENMFWYRQDPGLGLRLIYFSYDVKMKEKGDIPEGYSVSREKKERFSLILESASTNQTSMYLCASSSRGRGSSGNTIYFGEGSWLTVV.

The J gene is TRBJ2-7, the V gene TRBV30, with 7 bases that match TRBD1. The length of the CDR3 is 13 residues. The ends lost 8 bases at V and 2 bases at J; junction bases unmatched: 9. CDR1 and CDR2 from the germline V gene are GTSNPN and SVGIG (reference sequence). The CDR3 DNA follows: TGTGCCCTAAACCGGGACAGCCCCTACGAGCAGTACTTC. It specifies CALNRDSPYEQYF.